This record concerns one T cell receptor beta chain sequence. Trimming shortened V by 7 bases and J by 4 bases, and 17 bases separated the two germline ends. This CDR3 spans 15 amino acids. Germline V gene lookup returns CDR1 MDHEN and CDR2 SYDVKM. This sample stems from a study of control samples from healthy donors and cancer patients. Using immunoSEQ multiplex PCR, the repertoire was profiled, and TCRdb retains in-frame clones only, with some absent. The sample gives around 160,000 clones, approximately 94% of which show up once; more than 4.5% is in the top ten. The sequence derives from a young man in good health. Sequencing used blood. V gene TRBV28 combines with J gene TRBJ1-5; D gene unclear. CDR3 in amino acids: CASIPAYEANQPQHF. The CDR3 region has the DNA TGTGCCAGCATCCCCGCGTATGAGGCGAATCAGCCCCAGCATTTT.